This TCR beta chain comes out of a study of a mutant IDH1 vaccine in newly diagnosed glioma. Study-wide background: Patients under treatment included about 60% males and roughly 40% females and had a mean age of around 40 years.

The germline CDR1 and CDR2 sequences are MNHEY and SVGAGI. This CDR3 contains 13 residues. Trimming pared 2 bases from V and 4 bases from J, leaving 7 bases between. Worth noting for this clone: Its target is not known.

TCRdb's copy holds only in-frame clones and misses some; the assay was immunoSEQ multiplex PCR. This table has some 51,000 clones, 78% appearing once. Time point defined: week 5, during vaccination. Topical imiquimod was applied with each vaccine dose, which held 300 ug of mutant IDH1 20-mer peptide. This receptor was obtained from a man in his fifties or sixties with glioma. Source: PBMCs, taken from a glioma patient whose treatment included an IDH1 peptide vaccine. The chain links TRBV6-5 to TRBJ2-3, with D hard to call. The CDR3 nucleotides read TGTGCCAGCAGTTACCCGGCGGCAGATACGCAGTATTTT. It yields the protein CASSYPAADTQYF.